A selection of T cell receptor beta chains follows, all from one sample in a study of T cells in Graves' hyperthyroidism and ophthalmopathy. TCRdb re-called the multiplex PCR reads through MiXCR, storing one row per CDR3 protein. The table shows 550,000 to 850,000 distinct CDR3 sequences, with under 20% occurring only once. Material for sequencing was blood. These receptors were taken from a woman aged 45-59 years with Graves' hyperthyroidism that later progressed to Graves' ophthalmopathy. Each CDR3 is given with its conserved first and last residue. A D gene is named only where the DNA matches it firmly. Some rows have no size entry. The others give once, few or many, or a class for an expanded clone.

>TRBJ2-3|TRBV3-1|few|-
CASSQGGRDTQYF
TGTGCCAGCAGCCAGGGGGGTCGGGATACGCAGTATTTT
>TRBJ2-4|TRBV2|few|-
CAGSEPDSLGVGALAKNIQYF
TGTGCCGGCAGTGAACCTGATTCTCTTGGGGTAGGGGCGCTAGCCAAAAACATTCAGTACTTC
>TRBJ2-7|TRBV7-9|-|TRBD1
CASMTGSGASKQYF
TGTGCCAGTATGACAGGGTCCGGGGCATCGAAGCAGTACTTC
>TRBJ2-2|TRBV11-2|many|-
CASSLDVFAGTGELFF
TGTGCCAGCAGCTTAGACGTTTTTGCGGGTACCGGGGAGCTGTTTTTT
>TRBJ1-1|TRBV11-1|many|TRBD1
CASSLMQGANTEAFF
TGTGCCAGCAGCTTAATGCAGGGGGCGAACACTGAAGCTTTCTTT
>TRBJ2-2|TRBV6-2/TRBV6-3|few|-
CASIYAGPLNTGELFF
TGTGCCAGCATCTATGCTGGACCGCTGAACACCGGGGAGCTGTTTTTT
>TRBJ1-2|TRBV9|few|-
CASSVGSAYSYGYTF
TGTGCCAGCAGCGTAGGGTCAGCTTATAGCTATGGCTACACCTTC
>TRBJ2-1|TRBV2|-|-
CASGEQFF
TGTGCCAGCGGTGAGCAGTTCTTC
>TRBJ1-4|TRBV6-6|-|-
CASSYSGGREKLFF
TGTGCCAGCAGTTACTCAGGGGGACGTGAAAAACTGTTTTTT
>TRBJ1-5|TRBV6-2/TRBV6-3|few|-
CASSYTRDQPQHF
TGTGCCAGCAGTTACACCAGGGATCAGCCCCAGCATTTT
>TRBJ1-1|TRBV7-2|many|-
CASSLRTGSNTEAFF
TGTGCCAGCAGCTTACGTACAGGTTCGAACACTGAAGCTTTCTTT
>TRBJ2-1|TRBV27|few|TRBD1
CASSSGTGYDEQFF
TGTGCCAGCAGTTCCGGGACAGGTTATGATGAGCAGTTCTTC
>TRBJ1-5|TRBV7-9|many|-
CASSLVGTSQPQHF
TGTGCCAGCAGCTTAGTAGGGACCAGTCAGCCCCAGCATTTT
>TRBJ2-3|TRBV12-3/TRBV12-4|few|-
CASRKAARTDTQYF
TGTGCCAGCAGAAAAGCCGCACGTACAGATACGCAGTATTTT
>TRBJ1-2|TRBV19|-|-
CASMSGVWGYTF
TGTGCCAGTATGTCGGGTGTGTGGGGCTACACCTTC
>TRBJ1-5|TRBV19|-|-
CASSKGEGNQPQHF
TGTGCCAGTAGTAAGGGGGAAGGCAATCAGCCCCAGCATTTT
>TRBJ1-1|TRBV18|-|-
CASSPPKKGTTLGGTEAFF
TGTGCCAGCTCACCACCCAAGAAGGGTACAACGCTTGGGGGCACTGAAGCTTTCTTT
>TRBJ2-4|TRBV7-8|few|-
CASSLLGTGAIQYF
TGTGCCAGCAGCTTACTTGGGACGGGGGCTATTCAGTACTTC
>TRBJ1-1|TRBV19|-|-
CASRGRRVGTEAFF
TGTGCCAGTAGAGGCCGGAGGGTAGGCACTGAAGCTTTCTTT
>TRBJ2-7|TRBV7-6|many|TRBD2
CASSLHRTSLLRTYEQYF
TGTGCCAGCAGCTTACATAGGACTAGCCTACTCCGAACCTACGAGCAGTACTTC
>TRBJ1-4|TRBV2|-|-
CASSDGTGPSTNEKLFF
TGTGCCAGCAGTGACGGAACAGGGCCCTCAACTAATGAAAAACTGTTTTTT
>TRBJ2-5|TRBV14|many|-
CASSQDRTRGAQETQYF
TGTGCCAGCAGCCAAGATCGAACCCGGGGGGCCCAAGAGACCCAGTACTTC
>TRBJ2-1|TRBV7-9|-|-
CASSLLSLGQGFSSYNEQFF
TGTGCCAGCAGCTTACTAAGCTTGGGGCAGGGCTTTAGCTCCTACAATGAGCAGTTCTTC
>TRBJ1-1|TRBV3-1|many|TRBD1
CASSLRGRGTEAFF
TGTGCCAGCAGCCTCAGGGGGAGAGGCACTGAAGCTTTCTTT
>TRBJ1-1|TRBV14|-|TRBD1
CASSTLDRGLTEAFF
TGTGCCAGCAGCACGCTCGACAGGGGGCTCACTGAAGCTTTCTTT
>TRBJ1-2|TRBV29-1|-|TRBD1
CSVGTGVVNYGYTF
TGCAGCGTCGGGACAGGGGTTGTCAACTATGGCTACACCTTC
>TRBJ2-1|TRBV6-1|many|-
CASSAWDRHNEQFF
TGTGCCAGCAGTGCTTGGGACCGACACAATGAGCAGTTCTTC
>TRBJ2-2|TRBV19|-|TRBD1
CASSTLDRVDTGELFF
TGTGCCAGTAGTACCCTGGACAGGGTGGACACCGGGGAGCTGTTTTTT
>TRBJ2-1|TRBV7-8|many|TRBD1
CASSPGQSYNEQFF
TGTGCCAGCAGCCCGGGACAGTCCTACAATGAGCAGTTCTTC
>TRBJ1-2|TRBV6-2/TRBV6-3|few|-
CASSLQGSGYTF
TGTGCCAGCAGTTTGCAGGGATCTGGCTACACCTTC
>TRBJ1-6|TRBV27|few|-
CASSLGSKSPLHF
TGTGCCAGCAGTTTGGGTTCCAAATCACCCCTCCACTTT
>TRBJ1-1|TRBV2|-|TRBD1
CASPGTGEEAFF
TGTGCCAGTCCGGGGACAGGGGAGGAAGCTTTCTTT
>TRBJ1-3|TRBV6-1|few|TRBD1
CASAGWTGVNTIYF
TGTGCCAGCGCGGGATGGACAGGTGTAAACACCATATATTTT
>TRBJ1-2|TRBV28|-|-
CASSLQALNYGYTF
TGTGCCAGCAGTTTACAAGCTCTGAACTATGGCTACACCTTC
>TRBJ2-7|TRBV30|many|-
CAWSLLGPYEQYF
TGTGCCTGGAGTCTGCTGGGTCCTTACGAGCAGTACTTC
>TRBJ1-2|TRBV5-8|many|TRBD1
CASSLGSGGLGYGYTF
TGTGCCAGCAGCTTGGGATCAGGGGGCCTTGGCTATGGCTACACCTTC
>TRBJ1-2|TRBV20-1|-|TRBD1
CSAPEIDRVDGYTF
TGCAGTGCTCCTGAAATCGACAGGGTCGATGGCTACACCTTC
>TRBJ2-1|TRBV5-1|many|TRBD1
CASHNGQGHYNEQFF
TGCGCCAGCCACAACGGACAGGGGCACTACAATGAGCAGTTCTTC
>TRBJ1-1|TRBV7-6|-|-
CASSSNPGVGDTEAFF
TGTGCCAGCAGCTCAAACCCAGGGGTTGGAGACACTGAAGCTTTCTTT
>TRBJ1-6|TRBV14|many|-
CASSLTVGSPLHF
TGTGCCAGCAGCCTGACAGTAGGGTCACCCCTCCACTTT
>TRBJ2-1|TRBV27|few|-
CASSPQPTRNEQFF
TGTGCCAGCAGTCCCCAACCCACTCGGAATGAGCAGTTCTTC
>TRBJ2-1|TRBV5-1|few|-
CASSLTGNPYNEQFF
TGCGCCAGCAGCTTGACAGGTAACCCCTACAATGAGCAGTTCTTC
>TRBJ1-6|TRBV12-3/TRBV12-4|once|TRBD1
CASSLVGTGRHSPLHF
TGTGCCAGCAGTTTAGTAGGGACAGGGAGGCACTCACCCCTCCACTTT
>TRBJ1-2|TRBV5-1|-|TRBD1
CASSLDQTGYGYTF
TGCGCCAGCAGCTTGGACCAGACAGGGTATGGCTACACCTTC
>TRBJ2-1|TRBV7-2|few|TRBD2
CASSLKSVSSGGYNEQFF
TGTGCCAGCAGCTTAAAGTCTGTGTCTAGCGGGGGTTACAATGAGCAGTTCTTC
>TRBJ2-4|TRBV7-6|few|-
CASSLAPEGGPGTAKNIQYF
TGTGCCAGCAGCTTAGCGCCTGAGGGTGGCCCCGGCACTGCCAAAAACATTCAGTACTTC
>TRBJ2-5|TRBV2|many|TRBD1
CASSTGTGEETQYF
TGTGCCAGCAGTACCGGGACAGGGGAAGAGACCCAGTACTTC
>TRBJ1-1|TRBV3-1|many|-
CASSQTNPGARDTEAFF
TGTGCCAGCAGTCAGACCAACCCCGGGGCGCGAGACACTGAAGCTTTCTTT
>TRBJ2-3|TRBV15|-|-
CATSRPRGGKGTDTQYF
TGTGCCACCAGCAGACCCAGAGGGGGTAAAGGCACAGATACGCAGTATTTT
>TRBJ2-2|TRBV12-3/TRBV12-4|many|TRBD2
CASSFERGGTGELFF
TGTGCCAGCAGTTTCGAGCGGGGGGGCACCGGGGAGCTGTTTTTT
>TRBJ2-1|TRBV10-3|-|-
CATGTLNNEQFF
TGTGCCACTGGGACACTTAACAATGAGCAGTTCTTC
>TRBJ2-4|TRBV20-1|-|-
CSASEEGAAKNIQYF
TGCAGTGCTAGTGAGGAGGGGGCGGCCAAAAACATTCAGTACTTC
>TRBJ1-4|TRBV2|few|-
CASTGPTVATNEKLFF
TGTGCCAGCACGGGGCCAACAGTGGCAACTAATGAAAAACTGTTTTTT
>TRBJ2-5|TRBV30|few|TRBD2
CAWDQRGETQYF
TGTGCCTGGGACCAGCGGGGAGAGACCCAGTACTTC
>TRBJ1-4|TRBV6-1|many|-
CASSYGQHNEKLFF
TGTGCCAGCAGTTACGGGCAACATAATGAAAAACTGTTTTTT